The clone carrying this T cell receptor beta chain came up many times. The trim removed 6 bases at V and 5 bases at J, leaving 13 bases unmatched. The CDR3 spans 15 residues. Germline assignment: CDR1 LGHNA and CDR2 YSLEER. TCRdb fed the RT-PCR reads into MiXCR, producing one record per CDR3 protein. The sample contains about 700,000 distinct CDR3 sequences, 14% of which appear only once. The receptor comes from a female donor in good health, serving as a healthy control. The chain recombines TRBV4-3 with TRBJ2-7; 7 nucleotides agree with TRBD1. What was sequenced was memory CD4+ T cells from blood. The CDR3 sequence is CASSPRQGLKNEQYF. CDR3 nucleotide sequence: TGCGCCAGCAGTCCTCGACAGGGCCTAAAGAACGAGCAGTACTTC.